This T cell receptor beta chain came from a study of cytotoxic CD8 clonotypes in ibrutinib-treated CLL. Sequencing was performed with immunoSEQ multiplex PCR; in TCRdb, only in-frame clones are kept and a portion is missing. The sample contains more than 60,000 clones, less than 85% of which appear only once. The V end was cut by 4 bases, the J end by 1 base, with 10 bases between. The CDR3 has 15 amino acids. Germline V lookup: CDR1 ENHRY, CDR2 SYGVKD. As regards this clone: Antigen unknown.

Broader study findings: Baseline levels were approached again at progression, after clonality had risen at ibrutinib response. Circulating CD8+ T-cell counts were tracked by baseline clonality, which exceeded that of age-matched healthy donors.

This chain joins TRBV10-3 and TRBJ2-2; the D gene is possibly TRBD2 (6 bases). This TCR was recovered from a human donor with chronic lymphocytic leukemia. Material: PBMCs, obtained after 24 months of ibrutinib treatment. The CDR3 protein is CAISGGARNTGELFF. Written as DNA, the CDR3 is TGTGCCATCAGTGGCGGGGCAAGGAACACCGGGGAGCTGTTTTTT.